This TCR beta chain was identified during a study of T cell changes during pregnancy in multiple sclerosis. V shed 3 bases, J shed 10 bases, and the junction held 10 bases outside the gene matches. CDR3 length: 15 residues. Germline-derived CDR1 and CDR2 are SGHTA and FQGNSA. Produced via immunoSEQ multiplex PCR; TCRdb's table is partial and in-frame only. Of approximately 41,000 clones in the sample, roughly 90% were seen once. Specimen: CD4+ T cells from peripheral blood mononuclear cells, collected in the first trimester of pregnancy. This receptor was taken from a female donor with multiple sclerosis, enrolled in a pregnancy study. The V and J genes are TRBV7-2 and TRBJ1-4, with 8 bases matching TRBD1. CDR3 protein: CASSFSDRGGGKLFF. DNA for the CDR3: TGTGCCAGCAGCTTTTCCGACAGGGGCGGAGGAAAACTGTTTTTT.